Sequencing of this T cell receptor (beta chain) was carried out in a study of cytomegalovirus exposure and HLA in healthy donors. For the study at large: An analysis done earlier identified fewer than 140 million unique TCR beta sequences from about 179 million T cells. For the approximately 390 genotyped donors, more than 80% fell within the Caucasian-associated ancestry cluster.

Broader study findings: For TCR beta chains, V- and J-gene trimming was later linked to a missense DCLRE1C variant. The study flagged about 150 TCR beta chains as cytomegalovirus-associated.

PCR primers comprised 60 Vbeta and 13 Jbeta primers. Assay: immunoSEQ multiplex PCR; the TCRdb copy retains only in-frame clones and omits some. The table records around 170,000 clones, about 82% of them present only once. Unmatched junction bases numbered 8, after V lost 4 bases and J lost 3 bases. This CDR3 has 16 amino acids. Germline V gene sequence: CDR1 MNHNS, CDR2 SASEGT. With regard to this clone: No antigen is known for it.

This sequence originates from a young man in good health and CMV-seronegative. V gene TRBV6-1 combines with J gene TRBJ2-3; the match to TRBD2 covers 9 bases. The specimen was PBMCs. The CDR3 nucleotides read TGTGCCAGCAGTGTTTTCCAGCGGGAGGTAACAGATACGCAGTATTTT. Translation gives CASSVFQREVTDTQYF.